These 19 T cell receptor beta chains originate from one sample sequenced in a study of neurological immune-mediated disorders. Time point reported: longitudinal time-point 1 (baseline). TCRdb fed the 5' RACE reads into MiXCR, producing one record per CDR3 protein. Of tens of thousands of distinct CDR3 sequences in the sample, more than 8.5% were seen once. The sample consisted of PBMCs. The receptor set was obtained from a man aged 25-45 years in good health.

This clonotype was seen ten or more times. The J gene is TRBJ2-1, the V gene TRBV12-3 or TRBV12-4; TRBD2 aligns across 11 bases. The ends lost 6 bases at V and 1 base at J; junction bases unmatched: 8. This CDR3 is built from 17 residues. CDR3 sequence reads: CASRRGSGRESYNEQFF. The CDR3 region has the DNA TGTGCCAGCAGGAGGGGTAGCGGGAGGGAGTCCTACAATGAGCAGTTCTTC.

The rearrangement links TRBV6-1 to TRBJ1-1, with a weak D call TRBD1 (5 bases). The CDR3 loop spans 14 amino acids. V was pared by 4 bases and J by 1 base, with 10 bases between. Germline CDR1 and CDR2: MNHNS and SASEGT. The CDR3 DNA is TGTGCCAGCAGTGGACAGCAGGGGAACACTGAAGCTTTCTTT. Protein: CASSGQQGNTEAFF.

This clonotype was found many times. V is TRBV10-3 and J is TRBJ2-7, with D possibly matching TRBD1 (6 bases). Trimming left V 2 bases short and J 2 bases short, with 10 bases between. The CDR3 contains 14 residues. Germline assignment: CDR1 ENHRY and CDR2 SYGVKD. The CDR3 protein is CAISETGQTYEQYF. CDR3 bases: TGTGCCATCAGTGAGACAGGGCAAACCTACGAGCAGTACTTC.

At least ten counts were recorded for this clonotype. This sequence joins TRBV5-1 and TRBJ1-5, with unresolved D. The germline V gene encodes CDR1 SGHRS and CDR2 YFSETQ. Trimming removed 2 bases from V and 2 bases from J, with 8 bases in between. The CDR3 is 14 residues long. CDR3: CASSFSGGNQPQHF. CDR3 nucleotides: TGCGCCAGCAGCTTTTCCGGGGGCAATCAGCCCCAGCATTTT.

The chain links TRBV5-1 to TRBJ2-3; no firm D call. Trimming pared 5 bases from V and 4 bases from J, leaving 17 bases between. The CDR3 is made up of 15 amino acids. The V gene's germline CDR1 is SGHRS and CDR2 YFSETQ. CDR3 in amino acids: CASRLRDTFADTQYF. The CDR3 region has the DNA TGCGCCAGCAGATTGAGAGACACCTTCGCAGATACGCAGTATTTT. The complete variable domain, with remaining parts taken from reference TRBV5-1 and TRBJ2-3, reads KAGVTQTPRYLIKTRGQQVTLSCSPISGHRSVSWYQQTPGQGLQFLFEYFSETQRNKGNFPGRFSGRQFSNSRSEMNVSTLELGDSALYLCASRLRDTFADTQYFGPGTRLTVL.

This clonotype has a count of ten or more. The chain is built from TRBV29-1 and TRBJ2-2, with D perhaps TRBD2 (6 bases). The CDR3 runs 15 residues. CDR1 SQVTM and CDR2 ANQGSEA come from the germline V gene. V dropped 1 base and J dropped 1 base, with 10 bases sitting between them. The CDR3 nucleotides are TGCAGCGTTGAAGCCGCCGGGAGGAACACCGGGGAGCTGTTTTTT. Residues: CSVEAAGRNTGELFF.

This clonotype was picked up many times. The V and J genes are TRBV7-2 and TRBJ1-1, with D perhaps matching TRBD1 (6 bases). The CDR3 length is 16 residues. Germline V gives CDR1 SGHTA, CDR2 FQGNSA. The V end was cut by 0 bases, the J end by 3 bases, with 14 bases between. The CDR3 region is CASSLAAQGVDTEAFF. The CDR3, as DNA: TGTGCCAGCAGCTTAGCGGCACAGGGAGTGGACACTGAAGCTTTCTTT.

This clonotype was recorded many times. V usage is TRBV9 and J usage is TRBJ2-1, with D perhaps TRBD1 (6 bases). This CDR3 has 13 residues. Trimming cost V 4 bases and J 4 bases, with 9 bases left between them. Germline V gene sequence: CDR1 SGDLS, CDR2 YYNGEE. CDR3 amino acids: CASSSTGYNEQFF. The CDR3 nucleotides are TGTGCCAGCAGCTCGACAGGTTACAATGAGCAGTTCTTC.

This clonotype has ten or more counts. This sequence joins TRBV19 and TRBJ2-7; D is undetermined. The CDR3 consists of 13 residues. Trimming pared 3 bases from V and 4 bases from J, leaving 10 bases between. Germline V lookup: CDR1 LNHDA, CDR2 SQIVND (reference sequence). The DNA of the CDR3 is TGTGCCAGTAGTATCCACAGACTTTACGAGCAGTACTTC. This encodes CASSIHRLYEQYF.

In this sample, this clonotype turned up many times. The chain employs TRBV11-2 and TRBJ2-1; D is ambiguous. The CDR3 has 15 amino acids. With 3 bases removed from V and 8 bases from J, the gap between germline ends came to 17 bases. CDR1 SGHAT and CDR2 FQNNGV come from the germline V gene. The CDR3 coding sequence is TGTGCCAGCAGCTTTAGAGTCGCCCCCGTCGATGAGCAGTTCTTC. Translating gives CASSFRVAPVDEQFF.

This clonotype was observed at least ten times. The chain joins TRBV9 to TRBJ1-4; D gene uncertain. This CDR3 comprises 13 residues. Per germline, CDR1 SGDLS and CDR2 YYNGEE. With 2 bases removed from V and 8 bases from J, the gap between germline ends came to 10 bases. For the CDR3, the DNA is TGTGCCAGCAGCGTCCACCCAGAGGAAAAACTGTTTTTT. This gives the protein CASSVHPEEKLFF. Full variable domain (outside the CDR3, taken from reference TRBV9 and TRBJ1-4): DSGVTQTPKHLITATGQRVTLRCSPRSGDLSVYWYQQSLDQGLQFLIQYYNGEERAKGNILERFSAQQFPDLHSELNLSSLELGDSALYFCASSVHPEEKLFFGSGTQLSVL.

This clonotype was found many times. This chain uses TRBV14 with TRBJ2-7; 9 bases are a match to TRBD1. The V gene's germline CDR1 is SGHDN and CDR2 FVKESK. The CDR3 runs to 15 residues. V lost 4 bases and J lost 6; bases outside the gene matches: 10. CDR3 sequence: CASSLLPGQGSEQYF. The CDR3 region has the DNA TGTGCCAGCAGCCTTCTTCCGGGACAGGGATCCGAGCAGTACTTC.

This clonotype showed up many times. The chain combines TRBV7-8 with TRBJ2-3; D may be TRBD2 (5 bases). This CDR3 comprises 13 residues. Germline V CDR1 and CDR2: SGHVS, FQNEAQ. Trimming took off 2 bases at V and 6 bases at J, with 9 bases between the two ends. The chain's CDR3 is CASSLREGDTQYF. CDR3 coding DNA: TGTGCCAGCAGCTTACGCGAGGGTGATACGCAGTATTTT.

This clonotype appeared many times. This chain connects TRBV7-2 to TRBJ2-6; D gene uncertain. V gave up 5 bases and J gave up 1 base, with 9 bases separating them. The CDR3 consists of 15 residues. Looked up from germline, CDR1 is SGHTA and CDR2 is FQGNSA. The CDR3 loop is CASSVQISGANVLTF. In DNA, the CDR3 is TGTGCCAGCAGCGTACAGATATCTGGGGCCAACGTCCTGACTTTC.

The table lists this clonotype with many counts. The CDR3 DNA is TGTGCCATCAGTGGAGCGGGGACGGGGAACACCGGGGAGCTGTTTTTT. Translation gives CAISGAGTGNTGELFF. The chain uses TRBV10-3 and TRBJ2-2; 7 nucleotides align to TRBD2. Germline V gene data show CDR1 as ENHRY and CDR2 as SYGVKD. J was trimmed by 1 base and V by 4 bases; bases with no gene match: 6. This CDR3 has 16 amino acids.

This sequence joins TRBV5-1 and TRBJ2-2; D is possibly TRBD2 (5 bases). The CDR3 is 17 residues long. The germline V and J ends were trimmed by 0 bases and 2 bases, with 14 bases remaining between them. Germline V gives CDR1 SGHRS, CDR2 YFSETQ. CDR3 amino acids: CASSLAASWLNTGELFF. The DNA of the CDR3 is TGCGCCAGCAGCTTGGCGGCTAGCTGGTTAAACACCGGGGAGCTGTTTTTT.

The table lists this clonotype with a few counts. This rearrangement joins TRBV5-1 to TRBJ2-3, with 10 bases that match TRBD2. Germline V CDR1 and CDR2: SGHRS, YFSETQ. The V segment lost 0 bases and the J segment 4 bases; nucleotides outside the gene matches: 8. This CDR3 is 17 amino acids long. This CDR3 is CASSLAGSGRASDTQYF. CDR3 bases: TGCGCCAGCAGCTTGGCAGGCAGCGGGAGGGCTTCAGATACGCAGTATTTT.

This clonotype was picked up many times. V gene TRBV7-8 combines with J gene TRBJ2-7; D perhaps matches TRBD2 (6 bases). V gave up 4 bases and J gave up 1 base, with 17 bases separating them. CDR1 SGHVS and CDR2 FQNEAQ come from the germline V gene. The CDR3 is 16 residues long. The CDR3 DNA follows: TGTGCCAGCAGCTACCCGGGACTCTCATCGTCCTACGAGCAGTACTTC. Its translation: CASSYPGLSSSYEQYF.

The sample holds many counts of this clonotype. The chain couples TRBV10-1 to TRBJ2-5; D is unresolved. This CDR3 has 15 residues. Trimming took 3 bases from V and 3 from J, leaving 14 bases between them. Germline V gives CDR1 WNHNN, CDR2 SYGVQD (reference sequence). The CDR3, as DNA: TGCGCCAGCAGTGACGACCGGGCCAGAGAAGAGACCCAGTACTTC. Translated: CASSDDRAREETQYF.